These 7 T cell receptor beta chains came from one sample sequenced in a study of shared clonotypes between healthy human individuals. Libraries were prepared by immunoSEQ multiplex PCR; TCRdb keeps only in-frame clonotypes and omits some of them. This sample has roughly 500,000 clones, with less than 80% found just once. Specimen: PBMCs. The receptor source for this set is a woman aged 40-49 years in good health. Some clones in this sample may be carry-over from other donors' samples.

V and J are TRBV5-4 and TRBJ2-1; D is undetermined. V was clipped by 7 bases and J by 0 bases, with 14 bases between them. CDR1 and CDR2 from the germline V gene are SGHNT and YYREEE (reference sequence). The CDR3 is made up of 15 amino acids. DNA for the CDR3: TGTGCCAGCGCCACCCAGGTGCTCTCCTACAATGAGCAGTTCTTC. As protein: CASATQVLSYNEQFF.

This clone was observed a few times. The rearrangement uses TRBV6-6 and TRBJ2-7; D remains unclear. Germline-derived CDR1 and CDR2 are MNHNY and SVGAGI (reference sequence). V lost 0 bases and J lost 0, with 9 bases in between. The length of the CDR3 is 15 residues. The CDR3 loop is CASSYSSTASYEQYF. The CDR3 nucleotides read TGTGCCAGCAGTTACTCGAGTACAGCCTCCTACGAGCAGTACTTC.

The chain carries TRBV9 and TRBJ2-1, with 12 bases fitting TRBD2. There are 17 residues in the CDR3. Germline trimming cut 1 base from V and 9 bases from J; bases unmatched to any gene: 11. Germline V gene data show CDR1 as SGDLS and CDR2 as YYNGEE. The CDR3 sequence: CASSVTGTSGQGSEQFF. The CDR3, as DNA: TGTGCCAGCAGCGTAACGGGGACTAGCGGGCAGGGTAGTGAGCAGTTCTTC.

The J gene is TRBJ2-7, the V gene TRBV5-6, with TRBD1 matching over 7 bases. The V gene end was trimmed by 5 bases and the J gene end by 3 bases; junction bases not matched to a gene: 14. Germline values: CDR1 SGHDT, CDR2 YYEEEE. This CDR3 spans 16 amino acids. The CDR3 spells CASSKIVTGAIYEQYF. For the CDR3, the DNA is TGTGCCAGCAGTAAAATAGTAACAGGGGCTATCTACGAGCAGTACTTC.

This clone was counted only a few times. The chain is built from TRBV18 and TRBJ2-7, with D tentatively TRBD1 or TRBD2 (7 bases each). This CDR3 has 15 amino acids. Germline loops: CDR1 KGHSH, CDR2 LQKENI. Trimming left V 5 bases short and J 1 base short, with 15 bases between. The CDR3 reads CASSSTGRASYEQYF. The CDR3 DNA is TGTGCCAGCTCATCGACAGGGAGGGCATCCTACGAGCAGTACTTC.

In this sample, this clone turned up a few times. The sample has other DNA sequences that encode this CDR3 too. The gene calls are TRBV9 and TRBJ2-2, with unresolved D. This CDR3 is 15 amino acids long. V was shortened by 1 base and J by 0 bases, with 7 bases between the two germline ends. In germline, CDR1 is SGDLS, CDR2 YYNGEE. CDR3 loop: CASSVSGTNTGELFF. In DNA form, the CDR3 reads TGTGCCAGCAGCGTATCTGGGACGAACACCGGGGAGCTGTTTTTT.

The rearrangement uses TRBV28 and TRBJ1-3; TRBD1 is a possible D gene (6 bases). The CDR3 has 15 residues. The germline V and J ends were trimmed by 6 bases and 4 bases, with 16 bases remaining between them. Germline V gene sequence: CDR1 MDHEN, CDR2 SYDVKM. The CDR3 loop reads CASSLTGLPGNTIYF. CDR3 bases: TGTGCCAGCAGCCTTACAGGGTTACCAGGAAACACCATATATTTT. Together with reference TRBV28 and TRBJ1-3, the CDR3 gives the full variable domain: DVKVTQSSRYLVKRTGEKVFLECVQDMDHENMFWYRQDPGLGLRLIYFSYDVKMKEKGDIPEGYSVSREKKERFSLILESASTNQTSMYLCASSLTGLPGNTIYFGEGSWLTVV.